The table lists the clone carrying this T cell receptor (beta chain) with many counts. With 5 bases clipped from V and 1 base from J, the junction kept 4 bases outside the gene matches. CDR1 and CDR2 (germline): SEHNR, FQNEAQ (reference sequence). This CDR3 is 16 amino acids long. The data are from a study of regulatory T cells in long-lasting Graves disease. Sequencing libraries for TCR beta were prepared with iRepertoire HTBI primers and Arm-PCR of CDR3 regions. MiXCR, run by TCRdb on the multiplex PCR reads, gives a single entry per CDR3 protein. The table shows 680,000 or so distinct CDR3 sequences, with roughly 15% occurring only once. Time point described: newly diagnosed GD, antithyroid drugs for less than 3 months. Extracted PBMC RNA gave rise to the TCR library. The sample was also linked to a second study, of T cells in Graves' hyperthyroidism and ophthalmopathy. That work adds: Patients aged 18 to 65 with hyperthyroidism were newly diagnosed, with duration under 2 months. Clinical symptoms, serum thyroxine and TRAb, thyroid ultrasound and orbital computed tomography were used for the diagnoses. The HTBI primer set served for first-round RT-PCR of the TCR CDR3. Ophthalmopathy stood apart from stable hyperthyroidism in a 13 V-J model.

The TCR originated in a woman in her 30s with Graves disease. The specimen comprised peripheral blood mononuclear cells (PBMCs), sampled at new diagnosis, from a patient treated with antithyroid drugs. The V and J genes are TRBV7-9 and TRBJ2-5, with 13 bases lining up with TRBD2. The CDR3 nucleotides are TGTGCCAGCAGCCGGGGGACTAGCGGGATCCAAGAGACCCAGTACTTC. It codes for CASSRGTSGIQETQYF.